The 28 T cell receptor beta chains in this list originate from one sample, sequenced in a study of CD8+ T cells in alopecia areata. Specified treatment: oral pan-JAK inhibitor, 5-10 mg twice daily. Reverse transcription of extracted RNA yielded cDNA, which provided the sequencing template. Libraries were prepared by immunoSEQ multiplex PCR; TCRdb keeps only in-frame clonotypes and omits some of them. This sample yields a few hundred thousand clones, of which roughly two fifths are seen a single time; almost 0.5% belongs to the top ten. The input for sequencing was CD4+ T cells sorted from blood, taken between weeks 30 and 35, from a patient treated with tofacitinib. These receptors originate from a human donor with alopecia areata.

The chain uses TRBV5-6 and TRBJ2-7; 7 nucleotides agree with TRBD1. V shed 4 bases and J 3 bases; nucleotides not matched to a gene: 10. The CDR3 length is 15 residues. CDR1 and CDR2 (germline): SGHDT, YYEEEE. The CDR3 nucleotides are TGTGCCAGCAGCGCATCCCCGGGACAGAACTACGAGCAGTACTTC. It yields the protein CASSASPGQNYEQYF. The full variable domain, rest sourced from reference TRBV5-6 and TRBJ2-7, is DAGVTQSPTHLIKTRGQQVTLRCSPKSGHDTVSWYQQALGQGPQFIFQYYEEEERQRGNFPDRFSGHQFPNYSSELNVNALLLGDSALYLCASSASPGQNYEQYFGPGTRLTVT.

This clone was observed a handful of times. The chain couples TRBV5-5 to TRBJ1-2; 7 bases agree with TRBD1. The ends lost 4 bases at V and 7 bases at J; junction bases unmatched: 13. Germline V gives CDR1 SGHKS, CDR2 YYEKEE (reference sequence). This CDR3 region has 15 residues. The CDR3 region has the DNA TGTGCCAGCAGCACCCTAAGACAGGGCGGGGCTGGCTACACCTTC. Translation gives CASSTLRQGGAGYTF.

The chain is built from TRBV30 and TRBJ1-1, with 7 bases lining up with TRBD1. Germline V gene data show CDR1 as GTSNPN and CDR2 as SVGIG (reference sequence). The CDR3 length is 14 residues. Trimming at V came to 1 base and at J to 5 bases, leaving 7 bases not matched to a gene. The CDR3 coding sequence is TGTGCCTGGAGTGCCCTGACAGGGTATACTGAAGCTTTCTTT. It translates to CAWSALTGYTEAFF. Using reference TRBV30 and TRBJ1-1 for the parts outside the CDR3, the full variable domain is SQTIHQWPATLVQPVGSPLSLECTVEGTSNPNLYWYRQAAGRGLQLLFYSVGIGQISSEVPQNLSASRPQDRQFILSSKKLLLSDSGFYLCAWSALTGYTEAFFGQGTRLTVV.

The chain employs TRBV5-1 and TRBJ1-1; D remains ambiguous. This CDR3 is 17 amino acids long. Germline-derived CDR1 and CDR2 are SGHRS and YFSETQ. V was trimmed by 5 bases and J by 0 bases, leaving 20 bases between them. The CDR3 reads CASSFGRWATLNTEAFF. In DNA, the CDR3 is TGCGCCAGCAGTTTTGGGAGATGGGCCACACTGAACACTGAAGCTTTCTTT. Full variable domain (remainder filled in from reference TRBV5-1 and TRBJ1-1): KAGVTQTPRYLIKTRGQQVTLSCSPISGHRSVSWYQQTPGQGLQFLFEYFSETQRNKGNFPGRFSGRQFSNSRSEMNVSTLELGDSALYLCASSFGRWATLNTEAFFGQGTRLTVV.

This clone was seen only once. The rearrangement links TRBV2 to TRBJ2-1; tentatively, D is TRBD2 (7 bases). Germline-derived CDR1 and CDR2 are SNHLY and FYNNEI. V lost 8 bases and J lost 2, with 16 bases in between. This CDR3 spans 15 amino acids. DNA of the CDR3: TGTGCCAGCGTCAAGCGGGGACATACCTACAATGAGCAGTTCTTC. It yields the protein CASVKRGHTYNEQFF.

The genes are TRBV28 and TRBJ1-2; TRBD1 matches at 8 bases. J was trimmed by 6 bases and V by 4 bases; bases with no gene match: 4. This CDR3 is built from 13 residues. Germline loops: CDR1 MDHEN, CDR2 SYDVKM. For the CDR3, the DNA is TGTGCCAGCAGTTCCGGACAGGGTAATGGCTACACCTTC. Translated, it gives CASSSGQGNGYTF.

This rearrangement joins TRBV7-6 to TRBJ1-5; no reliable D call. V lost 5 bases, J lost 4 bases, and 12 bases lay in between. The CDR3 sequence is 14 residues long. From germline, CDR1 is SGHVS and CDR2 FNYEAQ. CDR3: CASSQVGVNQPQHF. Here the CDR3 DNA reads TGTGCCAGCAGCCAAGTCGGGGTAAATCAGCCCCAGCATTTT.

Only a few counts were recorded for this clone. This CDR3 is CASSLRGANTEAFF. Written as DNA, the CDR3 is TGTGCCAGCAGCTTAAGGGGAGCGAACACTGAAGCTTTCTTT. The chain links TRBV13 to TRBJ1-1; a possible D gene is TRBD1 (5 bases). V lost 2 bases to trimming and J lost 1 base, with 8 bases between them. Looked up from germline, CDR1 is PRHDT and CDR2 is FYEKMQ (reference sequence). This CDR3 region has 14 residues.

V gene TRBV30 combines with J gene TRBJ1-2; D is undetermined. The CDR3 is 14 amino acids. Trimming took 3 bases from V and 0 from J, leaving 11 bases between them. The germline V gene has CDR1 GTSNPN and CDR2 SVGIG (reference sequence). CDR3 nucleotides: TGTGCCTGGAGAGCTAAACTGCCTAACTATGGCTACACCTTC. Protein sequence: CAWRAKLPNYGYTF.

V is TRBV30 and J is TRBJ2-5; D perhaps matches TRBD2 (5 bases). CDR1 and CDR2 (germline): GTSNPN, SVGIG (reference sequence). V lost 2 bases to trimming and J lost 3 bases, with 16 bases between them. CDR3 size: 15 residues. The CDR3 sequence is CAWSWGVSPKETQYF. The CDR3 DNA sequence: TGTGCCTGGAGTTGGGGAGTTTCCCCAAAAGAGACCCAGTACTTC.

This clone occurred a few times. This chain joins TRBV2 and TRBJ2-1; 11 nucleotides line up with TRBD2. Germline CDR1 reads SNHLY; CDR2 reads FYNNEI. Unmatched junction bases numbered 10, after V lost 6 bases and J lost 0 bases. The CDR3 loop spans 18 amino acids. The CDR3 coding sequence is TGTGCCAGCAGGGGGCCCGGGACTAGCGGTTACTCCTACAATGAGCAGTTCTTC. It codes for CASRGPGTSGYSYNEQFF.

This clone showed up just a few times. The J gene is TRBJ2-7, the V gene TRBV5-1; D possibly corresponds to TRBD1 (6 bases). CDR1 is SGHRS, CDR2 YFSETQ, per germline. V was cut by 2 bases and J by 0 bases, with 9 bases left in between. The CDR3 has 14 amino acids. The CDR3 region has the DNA TGCGCCAGCAGCTTCCGACAGGACTCCTACGAGCAGTACTTC. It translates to CASSFRQDSYEQYF.

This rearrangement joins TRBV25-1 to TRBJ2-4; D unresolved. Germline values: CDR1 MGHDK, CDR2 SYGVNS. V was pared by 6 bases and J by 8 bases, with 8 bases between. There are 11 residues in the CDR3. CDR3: CASSSPDIQYF. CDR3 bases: TGTGCCAGCAGCAGCCCGGACATTCAGTACTTC. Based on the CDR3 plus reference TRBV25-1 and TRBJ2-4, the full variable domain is EADIYQTPRYLVIGTGKKITLECSQTMGHDKMYWYQQDPGMELHLIHYSYGVNSTEKGDLSSESTVSRIRTEHFPLTLESARPSHTSQYLCASSSPDIQYFGAGTRLSVL.

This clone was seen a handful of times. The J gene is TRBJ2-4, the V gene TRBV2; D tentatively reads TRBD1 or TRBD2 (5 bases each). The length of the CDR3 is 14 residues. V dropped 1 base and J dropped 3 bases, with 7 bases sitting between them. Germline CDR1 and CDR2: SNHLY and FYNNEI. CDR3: CASSEGGNKNIQYF. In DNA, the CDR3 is TGTGCCAGCAGTGAAGGGGGGAACAAAAACATTCAGTACTTC.

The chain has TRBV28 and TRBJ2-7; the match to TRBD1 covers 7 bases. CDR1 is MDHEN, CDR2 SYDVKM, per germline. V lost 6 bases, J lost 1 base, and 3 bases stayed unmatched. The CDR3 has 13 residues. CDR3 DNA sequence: TGTGCCAGCAGCTCGGGACAGTCCTACGAGCAGTACTTC. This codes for CASSSGQSYEQYF.

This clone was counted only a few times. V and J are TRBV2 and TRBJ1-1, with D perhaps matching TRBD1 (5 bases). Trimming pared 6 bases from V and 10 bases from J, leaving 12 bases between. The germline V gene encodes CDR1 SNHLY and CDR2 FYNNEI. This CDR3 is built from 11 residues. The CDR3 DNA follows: TGTGCCAGCAGGGAGGGGCACGGAGCTTTCTTT. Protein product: CASREGHGAFF.

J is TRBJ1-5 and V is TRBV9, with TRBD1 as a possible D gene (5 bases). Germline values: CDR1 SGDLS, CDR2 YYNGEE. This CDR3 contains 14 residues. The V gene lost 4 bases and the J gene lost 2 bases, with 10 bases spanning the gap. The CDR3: CASSPRGGNQPQHF. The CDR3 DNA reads TGTGCCAGCAGCCCCCGGGGGGGCAATCAGCCCCAGCATTTT.

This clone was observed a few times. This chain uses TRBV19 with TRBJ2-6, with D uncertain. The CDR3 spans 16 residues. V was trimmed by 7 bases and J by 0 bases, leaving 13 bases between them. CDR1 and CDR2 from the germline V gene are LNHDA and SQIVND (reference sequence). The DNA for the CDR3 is TGTGCCAGTACCATGGCTCACAACTCTGGGGCCAACGTCCTGACTTTC. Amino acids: CASTMAHNSGANVLTF. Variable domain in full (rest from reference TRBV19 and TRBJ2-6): DGGITQSPKYLFRKEGQNVTLSCEQNLNHDAMYWYRQDPGQGLRLIYYSQIVNDFQKGDIAEGYSVSREKKESFPLTVTSAQKNPTAFYLCASTMAHNSGANVLTFGAGSRLTVL.

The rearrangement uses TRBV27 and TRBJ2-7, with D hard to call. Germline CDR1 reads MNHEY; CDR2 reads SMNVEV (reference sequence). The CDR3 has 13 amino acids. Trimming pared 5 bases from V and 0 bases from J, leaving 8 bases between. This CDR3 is CASSAWGSYEQYF. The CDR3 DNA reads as TGTGCCAGCAGTGCATGGGGCTCCTACGAGCAGTACTTC.

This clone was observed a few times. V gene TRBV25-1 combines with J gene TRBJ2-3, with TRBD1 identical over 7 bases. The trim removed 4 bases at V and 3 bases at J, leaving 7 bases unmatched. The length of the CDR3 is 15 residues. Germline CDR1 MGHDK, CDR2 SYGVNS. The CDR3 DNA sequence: TGTGCCAGCAGTGCCTACAGGGGCGGTACAGATACGCAGTATTTT. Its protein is CASSAYRGGTDTQYF.

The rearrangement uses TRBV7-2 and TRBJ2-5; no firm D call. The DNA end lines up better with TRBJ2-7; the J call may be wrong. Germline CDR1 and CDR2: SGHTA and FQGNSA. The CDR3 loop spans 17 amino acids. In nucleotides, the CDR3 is TGTGCCAGCAGCTTTATTTCGGCGTCAGCACTAATTGACGAGCAGTACTTC. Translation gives CASSFISASALIDEQYF.

The CDR3 DNA follows: TGCGCCAGCAGCCACCCGGGACTAGCGGGCAATGAGCAGTTCTTC. This sequence encodes CASSHPGLAGNEQFF. The chain employs TRBV4-1 and TRBJ2-1; 12 nucleotides match TRBD2. From germline, CDR1 is MGHRA and CDR2 YSYEKL. V trimming: 3 bases; J trimming: 6 bases; junction bases outside the gene matches: 3. The CDR3 length is 15 residues.

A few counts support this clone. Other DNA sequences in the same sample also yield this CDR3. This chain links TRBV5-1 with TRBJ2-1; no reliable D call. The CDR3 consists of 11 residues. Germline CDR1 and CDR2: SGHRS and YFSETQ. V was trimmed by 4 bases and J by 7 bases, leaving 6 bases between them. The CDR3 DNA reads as TGCGCCAGCAGCCTATATAATGAGCAGTTCTTC. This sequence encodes CASSLYNEQFF.

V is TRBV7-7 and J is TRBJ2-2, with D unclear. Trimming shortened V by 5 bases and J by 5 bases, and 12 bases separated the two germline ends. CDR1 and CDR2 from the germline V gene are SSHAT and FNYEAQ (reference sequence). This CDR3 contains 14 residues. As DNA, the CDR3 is TGTGCCAGCAGCCCCCTTTCTTCGACCGGGGAGCTGTTTTTT. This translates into CASSPLSSTGELFF.

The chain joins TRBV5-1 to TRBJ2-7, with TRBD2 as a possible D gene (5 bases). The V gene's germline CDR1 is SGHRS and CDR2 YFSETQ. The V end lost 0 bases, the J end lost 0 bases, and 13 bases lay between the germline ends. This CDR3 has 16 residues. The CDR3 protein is CASSLGRAAYSYEQYF. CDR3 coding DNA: TGCGCCAGCAGCTTGGGGCGAGCGGCCTACTCCTACGAGCAGTACTTC.

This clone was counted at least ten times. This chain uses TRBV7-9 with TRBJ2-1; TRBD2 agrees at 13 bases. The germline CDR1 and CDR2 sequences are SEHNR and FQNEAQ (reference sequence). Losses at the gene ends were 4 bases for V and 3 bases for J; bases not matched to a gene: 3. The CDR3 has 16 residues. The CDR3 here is CASSSRTSGGYNEQFF. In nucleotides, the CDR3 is TGTGCCAGCAGCTCCCGGACTAGCGGGGGCTACAATGAGCAGTTCTTC.

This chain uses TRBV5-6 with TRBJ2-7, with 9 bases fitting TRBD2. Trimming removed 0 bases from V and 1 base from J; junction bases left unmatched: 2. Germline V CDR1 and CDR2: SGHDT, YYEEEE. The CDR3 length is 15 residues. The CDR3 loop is CASSLGGRVSYEQYF. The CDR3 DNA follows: TGTGCCAGCAGCTTGGGCGGGAGGGTGTCCTACGAGCAGTACTTC.

As DNA, the CDR3 is TGTGCCAGCTCACCACAGACAGGGGACACTGAAGCTTTCTTT. Residues: CASSPQTGDTEAFF. The rearrangement links TRBV18 to TRBJ1-1; 8 bases are shared with TRBD1. Germline CDR1 is KGHSH and CDR2 is LQKENI. J gave up 3 bases and V 1 base, and 1 base lay outside the gene matches. The CDR3 is made up of 14 amino acids.